One and the same sample provided the 7 T cell receptor beta chains below, sequenced in a study of T cell changes during pregnancy in multiple sclerosis (dated by TCRdb to the late 2010s). Library generation was performed with the immunoSEQ multiplex PCR assay. TCRdb holds this immuneACCESS table with in-frame rearrangements only. Some clones are missing; in checked studies, unresolved V genes explain under half, and the rest has no known cause. The sample has tens of thousands of clones on record, approximately 94% of them singletons. Over 1% of the sample belongs to the ten largest clones. Material: peripheral blood, obtained in the third trimester of pregnancy. Every receptor here comes from a female donor with multiple sclerosis, enrolled in a pregnancy study.

This chain joins TRBV2 and TRBJ1-2; the D gene is possibly TRBD1 (5 bases). The CDR3 has 11 amino acids. Germline CDR1 SNHLY, CDR2 FYNNEI. Between the trimmed V and J ends, which lost 6 bases and 8 bases, there was a span of 10 bases. CDR3 in DNA: TGTGCCAGCAGGTCGGGGGAAGGCTACACCTTC. Encoded protein: CASRSGEGYTF.

V usage is TRBV4-1 and J usage is TRBJ2-1; 7 nucleotides align to TRBD1. Trimming removed 1 base from V and 6 bases from J; junction bases left unmatched: 6. The V gene's germline CDR1 is MGHRA and CDR2 YSYEKL. The CDR3 sequence is 15 residues long. The CDR3 loop reads CASSQVTGAGNEQFF. CDR3 coding DNA: TGCGCCAGCAGCCAAGTTACAGGGGCTGGCAATGAGCAGTTCTTC.

V and J are TRBV6-1 and TRBJ2-5, with D possibly TRBD1 on 6 matching bases. V dropped 6 bases and J dropped 4 bases, with 12 bases sitting between them. This CDR3 has 13 residues. Germline lookup yields CDR1 MNHNS and CDR2 SASEGT. The CDR3 is CASSQGRGETQYF. DNA for the CDR3: TGTGCCAGCAGCCAGGGGCGTGGAGAGACCCAGTACTTC.

The J gene is TRBJ2-1, the V gene TRBV11-2; D remains unclear. CDR1 SGHAT and CDR2 FQNNGV come from the germline V gene. Trimming removed 0 bases from V and 2 bases from J, with 8 bases in between. This CDR3 region has 15 residues. CDR3 nucleotides: TGTGCCAGCAGCTTAGACGGGTTAACCTACAATGAGCAGTTCTTC. Protein: CASSLDGLTYNEQFF. The whole variable domain, remainder taken from reference TRBV11-2 and TRBJ2-1, is EAGVAQSPRYKIIEKRQSVAFWCNPISGHATLYWYQQILGQGPKLLIQFQNNGVVDDSQLPKDRFSAERLKGVDSTLKIQPAKLEDSAVYLCASSLDGLTYNEQFFGPGTRLTVL.

This sequence joins TRBV30 and TRBJ2-2; D might be TRBD2 (7 bases). The CDR3 has 13 amino acids. Germline loops: CDR1 GTSNPN, CDR2 SVGIG (reference sequence). Between the trimmed V and J ends, which lost 5 bases and 4 bases, there was a span of 11 bases. CDR3 in amino acids: CAWVRGGTGELFF. The CDR3 DNA is TGTGCCTGGGTTAGGGGGGGCACCGGGGAGCTGTTTTTT. The full variable domain, in which reference TRBV30 and TRBJ2-2 provide the parts outside the CDR3, is SQTIHQWPATLVQPVGSPLSLECTVEGTSNPNLYWYRQAAGRGLQLLFYSVGIGQISSEVPQNLSASRPQDRQFILSSKKLLLSDSGFYLCAWVRGGTGELFFGEGSRLTVL.

This chain links TRBV4-2 with TRBJ2-1, with 11 bases lining up with TRBD2. The CDR3 spans 18 residues. Per germline, CDR1 LGHNA and CDR2 YNFKEQ. Trimming took 4 bases from V and 5 from J; bases not matched to a gene: 13. This chain's CDR3 is CASSPSPGTSGTHNEQFF. Written as DNA, the CDR3 is TGTGCCAGCAGCCCCTCCCCAGGGACTAGCGGTACCCACAATGAGCAGTTCTTC.

The chain has TRBV18 and TRBJ1-1; 9 bases line up with TRBD1. The V segment lost 0 bases and the J segment 1 base; nucleotides outside the gene matches: 3. Germline V lookup: CDR1 KGHSH, CDR2 LQKENI. The CDR3 has 16 amino acids. DNA for the CDR3: TGTGCCAGCTCACCACCGGGGGACAGGGAGAACACTGAAGCTTTCTTT. It specifies CASSPPGDRENTEAFF.